This TCR beta chain emerged from a study of T cell clonality in common variable immunodeficiency. Germline V gives CDR1 DFQATT, CDR2 SNEGSKA (reference sequence). Losses at the gene ends were 5 bases for V and 7 bases for J; bases not matched to a gene: 4. This CDR3 has 13 residues. This clone occurred many times. The read halts 3 residues ahead of the CDR3 end, with the missing end drawn from the germline J gene. Measured with immunoSEQ multiplex PCR; TCRdb has only the in-frame clones, and not every one. Observed in the sample are roughly 52,000 clones, none of them singletons. The sample was peripheral blood mononuclear cells. This TCR derives from a person between 18 and 75 years old in good health. This chain joins TRBV20-1 and TRBJ2-1; 11 nucleotides agree with TRBD2. The CDR3: CSARLAGLNEQFF. Incomplete CDR3 DNA: TGCAGTGCTCGACTAGCGGGACTGAATGAG.